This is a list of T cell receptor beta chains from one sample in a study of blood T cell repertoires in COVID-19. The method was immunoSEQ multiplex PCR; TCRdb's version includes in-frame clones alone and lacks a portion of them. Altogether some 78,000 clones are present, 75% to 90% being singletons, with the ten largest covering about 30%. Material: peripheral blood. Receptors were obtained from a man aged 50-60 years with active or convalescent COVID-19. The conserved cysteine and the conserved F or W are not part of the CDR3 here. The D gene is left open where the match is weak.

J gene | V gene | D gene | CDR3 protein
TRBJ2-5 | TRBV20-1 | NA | SASREPETQY
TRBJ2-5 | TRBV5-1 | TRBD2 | ASSIGLAGQETQY
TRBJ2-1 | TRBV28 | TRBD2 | ASTLAGPYNEQF
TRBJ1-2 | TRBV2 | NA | ASSEAQGLDGYT
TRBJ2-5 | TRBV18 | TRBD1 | ASSPGTEQETQY
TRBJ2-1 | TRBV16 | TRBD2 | ASSQSLPGLAGAYEYNEQF
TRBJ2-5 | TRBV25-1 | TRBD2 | ASSFSGGPAVQETQY
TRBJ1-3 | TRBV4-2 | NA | ASSQGAGLGALGNTIY
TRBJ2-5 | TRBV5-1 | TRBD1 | ASSLGLGDRGQETQY
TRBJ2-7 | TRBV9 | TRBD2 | ASSVGGMSYEQY
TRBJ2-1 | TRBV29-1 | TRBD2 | SVDRLAGGEQF
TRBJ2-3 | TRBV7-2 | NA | ASSADSIGIGQY
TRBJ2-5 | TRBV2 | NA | ASANTGIQETQY
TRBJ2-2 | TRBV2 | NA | ASQRAGELF
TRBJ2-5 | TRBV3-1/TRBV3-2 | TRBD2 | ASSQGTSGGAGETQY
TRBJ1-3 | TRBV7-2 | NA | ASSLWGVGSGNTIY
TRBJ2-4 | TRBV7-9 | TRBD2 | ASSFLAGVAKNIQY
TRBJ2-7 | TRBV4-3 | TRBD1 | ASSQTQGAYEQY
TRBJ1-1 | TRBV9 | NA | ASSVGVRHLNTEAF
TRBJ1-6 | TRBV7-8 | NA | ASSLREGHNSPLH
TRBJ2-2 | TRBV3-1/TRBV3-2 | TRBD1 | ASRKRQGSNTGELF
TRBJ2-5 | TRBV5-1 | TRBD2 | ASSTGLAAVKETQY
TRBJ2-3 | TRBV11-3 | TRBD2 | ASSLGGGGTDTQY
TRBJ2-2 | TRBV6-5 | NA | ASTLTWELF
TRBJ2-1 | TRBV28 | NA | ASTPLRETTYNEQF
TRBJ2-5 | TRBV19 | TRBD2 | ASSMKGLGTRGTSGSLETQY
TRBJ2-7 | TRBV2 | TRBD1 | ASIRDRSYEQY
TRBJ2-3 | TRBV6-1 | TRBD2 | ASSEPPTSGGAITQY
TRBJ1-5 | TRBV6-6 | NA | ASSGAGGVRQPQH
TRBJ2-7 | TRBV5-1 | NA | ASRSEGSFYEQY
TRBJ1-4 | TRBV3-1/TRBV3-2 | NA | ASSPPTGNEKLF
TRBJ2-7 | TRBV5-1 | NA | ASSLAQTYEQY
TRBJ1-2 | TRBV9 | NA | ASSVDPQANYGYT
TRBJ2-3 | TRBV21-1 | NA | ASNLGRDDITDTQY
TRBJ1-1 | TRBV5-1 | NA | ASSLQGDTEAF
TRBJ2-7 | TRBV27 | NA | ASSLWTGADEQY
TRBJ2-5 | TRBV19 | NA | ASSTGNQETQY
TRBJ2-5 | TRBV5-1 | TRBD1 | ASSFDGTAQETQY
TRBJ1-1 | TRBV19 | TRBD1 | ASSLYTGTGKTEAF
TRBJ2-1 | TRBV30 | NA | AWSSRGTNEQF
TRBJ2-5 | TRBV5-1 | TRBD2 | ASSPQGLAEGGETQY
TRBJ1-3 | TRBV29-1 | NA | SVEGGARDNRNTIY
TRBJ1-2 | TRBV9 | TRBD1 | ASSGDREYGYT
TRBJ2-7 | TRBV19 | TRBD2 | ASSMRTSGGNEQY
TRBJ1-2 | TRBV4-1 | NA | ASSQVTANYGYT
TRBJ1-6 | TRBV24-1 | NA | ATQEGNSYNSPLH
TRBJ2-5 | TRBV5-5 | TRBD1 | ASLQGLQETQY